The clone carrying this TCR beta chain showed up just a few times. TCRdb reprocessed the 5' RACE reads with MiXCR, giving one entry per CDR3 protein. Among over 55,000 distinct CDR3 sequences listed, roughly a tenth were seen once. The source of the sample is a study of early T cells in non-severe SARS-CoV-2 infection. The germline CDR1 and CDR2 sequences are MNHEY and SVGAGI. Trimming cost V 5 bases and J 7 bases, with 12 bases left between them. This CDR3 has 14 amino acids. This receptor was obtained from an adult who was a healthcare worker with PCR-confirmed SARS-CoV-2 infection or an uninfected control (not recorded which). The specimen sequenced was whole blood. V is TRBV6-5 and J is TRBJ1-6; a weak D match, TRBD1 (5 bases). CDR3 region: CASSEGSQNSPLHF. The DNA for the CDR3 is TGTGCCAGCAGTGAGGGGAGCCAAAATTCACCCCTCCACTTT.